Given below is one TCR beta chain in context. From alopecia areata patients, lesional scalp punch biopsies and peripheral blood were collected. It was from PBMCs that CD4+ and CD8+ T cells were sorted. This sample was taken from a study of CD8+ T cells in alopecia areata. Study-level information: Those patients who were treated received oral tofacitinib, which was given at 5 to 10 mg twice daily for moderate-to-severe alopecia areata.

The authors extracted RNA and reverse transcribed it into cDNA as the sequencing template. Here immunoSEQ multiplex PCR was the method, and the copy in TCRdb shows in-frame clones only, minus some. The sample has about 200,000 clones, about 60% seen once; the top ten hold less than 0.6%. Germline CDR1 and CDR2: DFQATT and SNEGSKA (reference sequence). The CDR3 sequence is 11 residues long. Deletions cut 6 bases from V and 7 bases from J, with 13 bases between. The chain carries TRBV20-1 and TRBJ2-7, with D maybe TRBD2 (5 bases). This specimen consisted of CD4+ T cells sorted from blood, obtained at week 0. The TCR was taken from a human donor with alopecia areata. The CDR3 nucleotides read TGCAGTGCCGCCGAAGGACTGGAGCAGTACTTC. This gives the protein CSAAEGLEQYF.